The clone carrying this T cell receptor (beta chain) has only one observation. This record comes from a study of blood T cell repertoires in COVID-19. Clones were sequenced by immunoSEQ multiplex PCR, and TCRdb holds only the in-frame ones, with some missing. The top ten clones hold 4.5% to 5.5% of a sample with some 200,000 clones, 89% of them seen once. Per germline, CDR1 SGHVS and CDR2 FQNEAQ. The germline V and J ends were trimmed by 5 bases and 0 bases, with 14 bases remaining between them. This CDR3 has 16 amino acids. The clonotype comes from a woman between 40 and 55 years old with acute or convalescent COVID-19. The sample consisted of peripheral blood. The chain has TRBV7-8 and TRBJ1-3; TRBD1 is a possible D gene (6 bases). The CDR3 DNA follows: TGTGCCAGCAGCGGCTACAGGGTAGACTCTGGAAACACCATATATTTT. Amino acid sequence: CASSGYRVDSGNTIYF. Using reference TRBV7-8 and TRBJ1-3 for the parts outside the CDR3, the full variable domain is GAGVSQSPRYKVAKRGQDVALRCDPISGHVSLFWYQQALGQGPEFLTYFQNEAQLDKSGLPSDRFFAERPEGSVSTLKIQRTQQEDSAVYLCASSGYRVDSGNTIYFGEGSWLTVV.